Shown below are 13 T cell receptor beta chains from a single sample sequenced in a study of blood T cell repertoires in COVID-19. Clones were read by immunoSEQ multiplex PCR, and TCRdb kept only the in-frame ones, dropping some. The data show 140,000 to 150,000 clones, 75% to 90% seen once. The specimen sequenced was PBMCs or T cells enriched from blood (not recorded which). These receptors were taken from a man in his 60s who had recovered from COVID-19.

This chain uses TRBV18 with TRBJ2-4, with D tentatively TRBD1 (5 bases). The CDR3 consists of 16 residues. V was trimmed by 6 bases and J by 0 bases, leaving 15 bases between them. Per the germline V gene, CDR1 is KGHSH and CDR2 is LQKENI. The CDR3 region has the DNA TGTGCCAGCTCCCAGGGCGGAACGATAGCCAAAAACATTCAGTACTTC. Protein: CASSQGGTIAKNIQYF. The full variable domain, with the rest looked up from reference TRBV18 and TRBJ2-4, is NAGVMQNPRHLVRRRGQEARLRCSPMKGHSHVYWYRQLPEEGLKFMVYLQKENIIDESGMPKERFSAEFPKEGPSILRIQQVVRGDSAAYFCASSQGGTIAKNIQYFGAGTRLSVL.

The J gene is TRBJ1-4, the V gene TRBV4-2; maybe TRBD1 (5 bases). V shed 6 bases and J shed 7 bases, with 18 bases lying between them. This CDR3 has 15 residues. CDR1 is LGHNA and CDR2 is YNFKEQ in the germline V gene. CDR3 loop: CASSRVGPRGEKLFF. DNA for the CDR3: TGTGCCAGCAGTCGAGTTGGTCCTAGGGGTGAAAAACTGTTTTTT.

This sequence joins TRBV7-9 and TRBJ2-3, with 8 bases identical to TRBD1. The CDR3 is 17 amino acids. The V gene's germline CDR1 is SEHNR and CDR2 FQNEAQ (reference sequence). J gave up 2 bases and V 3 bases, and 10 bases lay outside the gene matches. For the CDR3, the DNA is TGTGCCAGCAGCTTCGGGACAGGCGACAGTTCCACAGATACGCAGTATTTT. Translated, it gives CASSFGTGDSSTDTQYF.

This chain connects TRBV9 to TRBJ2-4; TRBD1 is a possible D gene (6 bases). The CDR3 totals 14 residues. V lost 3 bases and J lost 5, with 12 bases in between. Per germline, CDR1 SGDLS and CDR2 YYNGEE. The chain's CDR3 is CASSEQGLQNIQYF. For the CDR3, the DNA is TGTGCCAGCAGCGAACAGGGTCTACAAAACATTCAGTACTTC.

This chain connects TRBV28 to TRBJ1-1; perhaps TRBD1 as D (6 bases). Trimming cost V 5 bases and J 6 bases, with 10 bases left between them. The CDR3 totals 12 residues. Germline loops: CDR1 MDHEN, CDR2 SYDVKM. CDR3 loop: CASSRGFAEAFF. In DNA, the CDR3 is TGTGCCAGCAGTAGGGGGTTTGCTGAAGCTTTCTTT.

The rearrangement joins TRBV11-3 to TRBJ2-3, with TRBD1 as a possible D gene (5 bases). Trimming shortened V by 2 bases and J by 2 bases, and 11 bases separated the two germline ends. From germline, CDR1 is SGHNT and CDR2 YENEEA. This CDR3 comprises 15 residues. The CDR3 bases are TGTGCCAGCAGCTTATCCGCAGGGTACACAGATACGCAGTATTTT. It translates to CASSLSAGYTDTQYF.

This sequence joins TRBV19 and TRBJ2-5, with D tentatively TRBD2 (5 bases). The CDR3 runs 15 residues. The germline V and J ends were trimmed by 0 bases and 2 bases, with 10 bases remaining between them. The germline V gene has CDR1 LNHDA and CDR2 SQIVND (reference sequence). In DNA form, the CDR3 reads TGTGCCAGTAGTATAGACCGAACGGGACAAGAGACCCAGTACTTC. Protein product: CASSIDRTGQETQYF.

V is TRBV19 and J is TRBJ2-2; 7 bases fit TRBD1. CDR3 length: 14 residues. V lost 8 bases to trimming and J lost 3 bases; unmatched junction nucleotides: 6. Germline CDR1 is LNHDA and CDR2 is SQIVND (reference sequence). CDR3: CASLDRAHTGELFF. The CDR3 coding sequence is TGTGCCAGTCTCGACAGGGCTCACACCGGGGAGCTGTTTTTT.

This CDR3 reads CASSLVGTGADGELFF. The CDR3 DNA is TGTGCCAGCAGCTTAGTGGGGACGGGAGCTGACGGGGAGCTGTTTTTT. The chain uses TRBV7-2 and TRBJ2-2; D may be TRBD2 (6 bases). V was pared by 1 base and J by 7 bases, with 16 bases between. This CDR3 is built from 16 residues. Germline CDR1 reads SGHTA; CDR2 reads FQGNSA.

This chain joins TRBV9 and TRBJ2-3; TRBD2 aligns across 10 bases. V lost 4 bases to trimming and J lost 6 bases; unmatched junction nucleotides: 11. Germline V gives CDR1 SGDLS, CDR2 YYNGEE. The length of the CDR3 is 16 residues. The CDR3 spells CASSPWTSGLMDTQYF. DNA for the CDR3: TGTGCCAGCAGCCCATGGACTAGCGGCCTCATGGATACGCAGTATTTT.

V is TRBV28 and J is TRBJ1-5; D gene unclear. Germline V gene lookup returns CDR1 MDHEN and CDR2 SYDVKM. The ends were cut back, 6 bases at V and 0 bases at J, with 9 bases in the middle. CDR3 length equals 14 residues. The CDR3 region has the DNA TGTGCCAGCAGGGCAGACAATAGCAATCAGCCCCAGCATTTT. Translated, it gives CASRADNSNQPQHF.

V and J are TRBV2 and TRBJ2-5; D may be TRBD1 (8 bases). The CDR3 has 14 amino acids. Germline V CDR1 and CDR2: SNHLY, FYNNEI. V lost 5 bases and J 5 bases, leaving 15 bases between the germline ends. CDR3 residues: CASSRQGREETQYF. Written as DNA, the CDR3 is TGTGCCAGCAGTAGACAGGGGAGGGAGGAGACCCAGTACTTC.

As for this clone: At one end the junction does not follow the germline gene, possibly because of a read error. V usage is TRBV7-8 and J usage is TRBJ2-2; 8 nucleotides align to TRBD2. Per germline, CDR1 SGHVS and CDR2 FQNEAQ. The CDR3 consists of 16 residues. The CDR3 loop is CASSLAAGGNTGELFF. CDR3 sequence (DNA): TGTGCCAGCAGCCTAGCGGCGGGGGGAAACACCGGGGAGCTGTTTTTT.